The 3 T cell receptor beta chains in this list originate from one sample, sequenced in a study of cytomegalovirus exposure and HLA in healthy donors (dated by TCRdb to the late 2010s). The library was produced with the immunoSEQ multiplex PCR assay. For the multiplex PCR, a mixture combining 60 forward primers for TCR Vbeta segments and 13 reverse primers for TCR Jbeta segments was used. As stored in TCRdb, this immuneACCESS dataset retains in-frame rearrangements with V and J assigned. A fraction of the clones does not appear; measured against another copy, unresolved V genes explain less than half of the discrepancy, and the remainder lacks a known reason. The sample yields some 150,000 clones; 75% to 80% were counted once. Together, the top ten hold 0.9% to 1.2% of the sample. Sequenced sample: PBMCs. These TCRs come from a male donor in good health and CMV-seronegative.

This clone was seen only once. V usage is TRBV30 and J usage is TRBJ1-1; TRBD1 aligns across 7 bases. V dropped 7 bases and J dropped 2; count of bases not matched to a gene: 13. This CDR3 spans 15 amino acids. CDR1 is GTSNPN and CDR2 is SVGIG in the germline V gene (reference sequence). The CDR3 DNA reads TGTGCCTTGATGCCATTGGGGACAGATAACACTGAAGCTTTCTTT. It specifies CALMPLGTDNTEAFF.

This clone appeared a few times. The chain employs TRBV5-6 and TRBJ2-7; maybe TRBD2 (5 bases). The CDR3 runs 11 residues. V lost 4 bases to trimming and J lost 4 bases, with 6 bases between them. Germline V CDR1 and CDR2: SGHDT, YYEEEE. For the CDR3, the DNA is TGTGCCAGCAGCCGAGGGTACGAGCAGTACTTC. Translating it yields CASSRGYEQYF.

The chain joins TRBV21-1 to TRBJ2-4; the table's D call, TRBD1, was not checked against the DNA. TRBV21-1 is described as a pseudogene. CDR3 size: 15 residues. In DNA, the CDR3 is TGTGCCAGCAGCAACTTGGGGACAGGGAAAAACATTCAGTACTTC. This codes for CASSNLGTGKNIQYF.